Following are 14 T cell receptor beta chains from one sample sequenced in a study of CXCR3-negative and CXCR3-positive naive CD8 T cells. In preparing the TRB cDNA libraries, 5' RACE with UMI labels was used. TCRdb re-called the 5' RACE reads, yielding one record per CDR3 amino acid sequence without DNA. The data show 150,000 to 170,000 distinct CDR3 sequences, and the top ten clones hold approximately 0.46%. Points from the study as a whole: Naive cells with CXCR3 showed TRB CDR3s that were more hydrophobic than those in CXCR3-negative naive cells.

The antigens of these receptors remain unknown. Sequenced sample: naive CXCR3+ CD8+ T cells from blood. This sample's subset: CD45RO-CCR7+CD27+CD95- naive CD8+ T cells expressing CXCR3 (TNR3+). These receptors all come from a human donor in good health. Some clones in this sample may be carry-over from other donors' samples.

The rearrangement links TRBV7-9 to TRBJ2-3; there is no DNA to check the TCRdb D call of TRBD2. Germline V gene lookup returns CDR1 SEHNR and CDR2 FQNEAQ (reference sequence). The CDR3 extends over 17 amino acids. The CDR3 region is CASSFPWEREMADTQYF.

The chain employs TRBV19 and TRBJ1-1. The CDR3 totals 13 residues. Germline assignment: CDR1 LNHDA and CDR2 SQIVND (reference sequence). The CDR3 here is CASSISTNTEAFF.

The rearrangement links TRBV7-9 to TRBJ2-7; TCRdb outputs TRBD1, but without DNA this stays unchecked. The CDR3 is 14 amino acids. Looked up from germline, CDR1 is SEHNR and CDR2 is FQNEAQ (reference sequence). This chain's CDR3 is CASSRGQNQYEQYF.

The chain combines TRBV12-3 or TRBV12-4 with TRBJ2-2; the TRBD2 assignment by TCRdb is unverifiable without DNA. The CDR3 covers 14 residues. The CDR3 reads CASSLTSDVGELFF.

The V and J genes are TRBV29-1 and TRBJ1-3; TCRdb's assignment of TRBD1 cannot be checked, as there is no DNA. The CDR3 totals 17 residues. CDR1 is SQVTM and CDR2 is ANQGSEA in the germline V gene. The CDR3 reads CSVEDPGMDISGNTIYF.

The J gene is TRBJ2-4, the V gene TRBV2; TCRdb's D call, TRBD2, is unchecked because there is no DNA. There are 14 residues in the CDR3. The germline V gene has CDR1 SNHLY and CDR2 FYNNEI. The CDR3 loop reads CASSDRALGNIQYF.

The rearrangement links TRBV28 to TRBJ2-7; without DNA, the TCRdb call of TRBD1 cannot be checked. The CDR3 spans 16 residues. CDR1 is MDHEN, CDR2 SYDVKM, per germline. CDR3 protein: CASSSTRGAESYEQYF.

The genes are TRBV13 and TRBJ2-5; TCRdb's D call of TRBD2 is untestable without DNA. The germline gives CDR1 PRHDT, CDR2 FYEKMQ (reference sequence). The length of the CDR3 is 13 residues. This CDR3 reads CASTRGGRETQYF.

The chain employs TRBV29-1 and TRBJ2-1. Germline values: CDR1 SQVTM, CDR2 ANQGSEA. The CDR3 loop spans 11 amino acids. The CDR3 reads CSGVYAFEQFF.

The chain is built from TRBV10-1 and TRBJ2-3; TCRdb picks TRBD2, but there is no DNA to check that call. CDR1 WNHNN and CDR2 SYGVQD come from the germline V gene (reference sequence). The CDR3 runs to 16 residues. This CDR3 reads CASSLDYQTSTDTQYF.

V is TRBV28 and J is TRBJ2-1; absent DNA, TCRdb's TRBD2 call cannot be checked. CDR3 length equals 12 residues. Looked up from germline, CDR1 is MDHEN and CDR2 is SYDVKM. This chain's CDR3 is CASSFSRDEQFF.

V gene TRBV7-2 combines with J gene TRBJ1-2; the TRBD1 assignment by TCRdb is unverifiable without DNA. This CDR3 is 15 amino acids long. From germline, CDR1 is SGHTA and CDR2 FQGNSA. CDR3 loop: CASRYLGQPDDGYTF.

V gene TRBV20-1 combines with J gene TRBJ1-2; TCRdb's D call, TRBD1, is unchecked because there is no DNA. The germline V gene has CDR1 DFQATT and CDR2 SNEGSKA (reference sequence). This CDR3 is 16 amino acids long. The CDR3 sequence is CSARDSGERVNYGYTF.

This sequence joins TRBV2 and TRBJ2-6; no DNA is available, so the TRBD2 call from TCRdb remains unchecked. CDR1 and CDR2 from the germline V gene are SNHLY and FYNNEI. The CDR3 contains 16 residues. CDR3 sequence reads: CATTPAAALGANVLTF. Combining the CDR3 with reference TRBV2 and TRBJ2-6 gives the whole variable domain EPEVTQTPSHQVTQMGQEVILRCVPISNHLYFYWYRQILGQKVEFLVSFYNNEISEKSEIFDDQFSVERPDGSNFTLKIRSTKLEDSAMYFCATTPAAALGANVLTFGAGSRLTVL.